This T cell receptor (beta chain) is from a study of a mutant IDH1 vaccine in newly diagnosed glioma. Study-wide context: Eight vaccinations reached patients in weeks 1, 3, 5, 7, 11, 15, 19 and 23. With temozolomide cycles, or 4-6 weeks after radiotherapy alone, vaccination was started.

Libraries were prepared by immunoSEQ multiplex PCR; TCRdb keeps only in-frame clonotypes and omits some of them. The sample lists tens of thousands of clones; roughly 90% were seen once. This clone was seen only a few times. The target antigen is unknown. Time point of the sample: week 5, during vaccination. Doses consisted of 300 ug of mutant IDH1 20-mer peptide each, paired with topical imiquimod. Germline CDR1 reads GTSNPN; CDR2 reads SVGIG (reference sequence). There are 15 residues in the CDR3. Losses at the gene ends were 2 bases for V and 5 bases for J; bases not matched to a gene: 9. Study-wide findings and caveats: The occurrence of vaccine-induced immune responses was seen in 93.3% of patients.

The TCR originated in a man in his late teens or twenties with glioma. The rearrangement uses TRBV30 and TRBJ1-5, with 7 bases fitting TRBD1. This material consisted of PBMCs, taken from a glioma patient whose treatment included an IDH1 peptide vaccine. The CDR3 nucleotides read TGTGCCTGGAGTCCGGGACAGTTGAGAGATCAGCCCCAGCATTTT. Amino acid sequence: CAWSPGQLRDQPQHF.